Listed below are T cell receptor beta chains from one sample, sequenced in a study of blood T cell repertoires in COVID-19. Sequenced by immunoSEQ multiplex PCR; TCRdb stores in-frame clones only, minus some. The sample contains 200,000 to 300,000 clones, about 83% of which appear only once. The material sequenced was peripheral blood. The receptors here all came from a human donor in a cohort sampled during active COVID-19. Each CDR3 is given with its conserved first and last residue. The D gene is left open where the match is weak.

CDR3 DNA: TGTGCTAGCAGCTTAGGCCGCTACGCTATGGGACTAGGAGAGACCCAGTACTTC
CDR3 protein: CASSLGRYAMGLGETQYF
J gene: TRBJ2-5
V gene: TRBV7-7
D gene: TRBD2

CDR3 DNA: TGTGCCAGCAGCCCTCACGGACAGGAACAAGAGACCCAGTACTTC
CDR3 protein: CASSPHGQEQETQYF
J gene: TRBJ2-5
V gene: TRBV7-6
D gene: TRBD1

CDR3 DNA: TGTGCCATCAGGGCTAGCGGGGGGAAAGAGACCCAGTACTTC
CDR3 protein: CAIRASGGKETQYF
J gene: TRBJ2-5
V gene: TRBV10-3
D gene: TRBD2

CDR3 DNA: TGTGCCAGCAGTTTGGCTAGCGGAAACCCGACGCGTGAGCAGTTCTTC
CDR3 protein: CASSLASGNPTREQFF
J gene: TRBJ2-1
V gene: TRBV28
D gene: TRBD2

CDR3 DNA: TGTGCCAGCAGTTTGGGGTCCGCAGGGGGGACCTACAATGAGCAGTTCTTC
CDR3 protein: CASSLGSAGGTYNEQFF
J gene: TRBJ2-1
V gene: TRBV28
D gene: .

CDR3 DNA: TGTGCCAGCAGCCACTACAGGGCTAATCAGCCCCAGCATTTT
CDR3 protein: CASSHYRANQPQHF
J gene: TRBJ1-5
V gene: TRBV7-8
D gene: .

CDR3 DNA: TGTGCCAGCAGTCCGGGACAGGGGGCGAACACTGAAGCTTTCTTT
CDR3 protein: CASSPGQGANTEAFF
J gene: TRBJ1-1
V gene: TRBV28
D gene: TRBD1

CDR3 DNA: TGTGCCAGCAGTTTAGAAGGGAGTCAGCCCCAGCATTTT
CDR3 protein: CASSLEGSQPQHF
J gene: TRBJ1-5
V gene: TRBV27
D gene: .

CDR3 DNA: TGTGCCAGCGCTAGGGGGAGTTTCAACAATGAGCAGTTCTTC
CDR3 protein: CASARGSFNNEQFF
J gene: TRBJ2-1
V gene: TRBV19
D gene: .

CDR3 DNA: TGTGCCAGCAGCTTAGCCCTAGGGGGGGCCGGGGAGCTGTTTTTT
CDR3 protein: CASSLALGGAGELFF
J gene: TRBJ2-2
V gene: TRBV11-2
D gene: .